Sequencing of this T cell receptor beta chain was carried out in a study of shared clonotypes between healthy human individuals. Sequencing was at deep level. In the source study's methods: Filtering differed for immunoSEQ, which gave only junction sequences without quality scores. Libraries were prepared by immunoSEQ multiplex PCR; TCRdb keeps only in-frame clonotypes and omits some of them. V and J calls and clone size are copied from that table; D and trimming were computed from the DNA. The repertoire holds about 2 million clones, with 85% to 95% as singletons. Of note for this clone: Its antigen is undetermined.

Study findings and constraints: Compared with clonotypes that all four donors shared, non-shared clonotypes had lower generation probabilities.

The TCR originated in a man younger than 35 in good health. The specimen sequenced was naive CD4+ T cells sorted from blood. Subset specified: CD45RA+ positively selected.

Here the CDR3 reads CASSQQGRTQYF. The CDR3 DNA is TGTGCCAGCAGCCAACAGGGTCGTACGCAGTATTTT. V gene TRBV6-5 combines with J gene TRBJ2-3, with D tentatively TRBD1 (6 bases). CDR1 and CDR2 (germline): MNHEY, SVGAGI. CDR3 length: 12 residues. The V gene lost 6 bases and the J gene lost 8 bases, with 12 bases spanning the gap.